This note documents a single T cell receptor beta chain sequence. TEMRA cells were FACS-enriched and CD8+ and CD4+ T cells negatively isolated. Per germline, CDR1 SQVTM and CDR2 ANQGSEA. After removal of 4 bases from V and 5 bases from J, the junction contained 12 bases not matched to a gene. The CDR3 runs 18 residues. This sample stems from a study of CD8 T cells in Susac syndrome. cDNA came from about 0.5 to 1 ug RNA primed by random hexamers. Amplification of the TCR beta CDR3 was carried out by immunoSEQ multiplex PCR, which spanned a total of 54 Vbeta and 13 Jbeta segments. TCRdb independently ran MiXCR on the immunoSEQ multiplex PCR reads; one entry per CDR3 protein. Of 69,000 or so distinct CDR3 sequences in the sample, 94% were seen once.

The source of this sequence is a human donor with multiple sclerosis. V is TRBV29-1 and J is TRBJ2-3; 16 bases agree with TRBD2. The material sequenced was CD8+ T cells from PBMCs. The CDR3 loop reads CSVGGGTSGGAPVDTQYF. In DNA form, the CDR3 reads TGCAGCGTTGGAGGTGGGACTAGCGGGGGGGCCCCCGTAGATACGCAGTATTTT.